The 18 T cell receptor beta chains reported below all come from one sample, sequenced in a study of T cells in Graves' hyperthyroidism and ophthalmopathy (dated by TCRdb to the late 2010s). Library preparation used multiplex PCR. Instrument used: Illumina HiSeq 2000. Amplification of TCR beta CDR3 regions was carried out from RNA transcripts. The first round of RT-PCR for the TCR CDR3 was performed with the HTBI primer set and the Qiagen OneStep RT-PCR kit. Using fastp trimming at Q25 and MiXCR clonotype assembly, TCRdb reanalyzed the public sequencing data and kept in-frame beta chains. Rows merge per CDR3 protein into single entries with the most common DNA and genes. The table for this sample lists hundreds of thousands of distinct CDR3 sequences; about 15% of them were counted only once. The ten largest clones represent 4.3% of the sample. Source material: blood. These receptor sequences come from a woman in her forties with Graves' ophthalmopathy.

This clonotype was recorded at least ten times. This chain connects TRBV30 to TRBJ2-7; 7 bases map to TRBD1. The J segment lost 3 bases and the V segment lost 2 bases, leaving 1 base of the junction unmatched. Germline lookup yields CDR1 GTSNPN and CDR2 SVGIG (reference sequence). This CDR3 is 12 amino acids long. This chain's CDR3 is CAWSRDSYEQYF. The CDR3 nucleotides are TGTGCCTGGAGTCGGGACAGCTACGAGCAGTACTTC.

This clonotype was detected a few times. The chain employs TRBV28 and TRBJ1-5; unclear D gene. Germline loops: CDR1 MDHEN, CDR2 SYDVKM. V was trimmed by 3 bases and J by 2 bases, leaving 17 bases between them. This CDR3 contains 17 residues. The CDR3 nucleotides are TGTGCCAGCAGTTTGGAGTCGGGATTTGGGGGCAATCAGCCCCAGCATTTT. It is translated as CASSLESGFGGNQPQHF.

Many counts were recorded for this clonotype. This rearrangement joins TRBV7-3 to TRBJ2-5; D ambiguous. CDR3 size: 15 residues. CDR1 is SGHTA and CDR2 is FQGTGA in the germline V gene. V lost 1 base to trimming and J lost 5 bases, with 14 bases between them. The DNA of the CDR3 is TGTGCCAGCAGCTTAAGAGGTGGAGCCCTTGAGACCCAGTACTTC. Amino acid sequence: CASSLRGGALETQYF.

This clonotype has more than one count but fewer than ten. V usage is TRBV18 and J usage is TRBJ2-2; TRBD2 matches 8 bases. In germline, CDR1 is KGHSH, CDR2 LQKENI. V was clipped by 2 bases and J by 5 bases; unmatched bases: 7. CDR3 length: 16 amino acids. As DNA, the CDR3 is TGTGCCAGCTCACCAGGCGGTAGCGGGATTACCGGGGAGCTGTTTTTT. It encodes CASSPGGSGITGELFF. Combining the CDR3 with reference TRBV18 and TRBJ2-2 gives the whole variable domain NAGVMQNPRHLVRRRGQEARLRCSPMKGHSHVYWYRQLPEEGLKFMVYLQKENIIDESGMPKERFSAEFPKEGPSILRIQQVVRGDSAAYFCASSPGGSGITGELFFGEGSRLTVL.

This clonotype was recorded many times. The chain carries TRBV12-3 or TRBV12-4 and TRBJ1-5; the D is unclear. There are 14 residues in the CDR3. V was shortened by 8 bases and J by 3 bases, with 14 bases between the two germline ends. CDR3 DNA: TGTGCCAGCGCCCCGGGGAGCAACAATCAGCCCCAGCATTTT. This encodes CASAPGSNNQPQHF.

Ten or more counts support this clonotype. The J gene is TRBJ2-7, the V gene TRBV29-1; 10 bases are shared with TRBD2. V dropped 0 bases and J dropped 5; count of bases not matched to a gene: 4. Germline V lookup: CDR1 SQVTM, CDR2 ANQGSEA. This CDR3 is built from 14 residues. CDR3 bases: TGCAGCGTTGAAGAACTAGCGGGATCCCACGAGCAGTACTTC. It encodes CSVEELAGSHEQYF.

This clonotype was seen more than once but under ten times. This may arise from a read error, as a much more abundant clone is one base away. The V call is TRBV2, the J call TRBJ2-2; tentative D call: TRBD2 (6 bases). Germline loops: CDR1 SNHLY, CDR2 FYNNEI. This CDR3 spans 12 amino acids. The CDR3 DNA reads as TGTGCCAGCGCTAGGGTGGTCGGGGGGCTGTTTTTT. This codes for CASARVVGGLFF. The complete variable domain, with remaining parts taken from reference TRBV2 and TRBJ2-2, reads EPEVTQTPSHQVTQMGQEVILRCVPISNHLYFYWYRQILGQKVEFLVSFYNNEISEKSEIFDDQFSVERPDGSNFTLKIRSTKLEDSAMYFCASARVVGGLFFGEGSRLTVL.

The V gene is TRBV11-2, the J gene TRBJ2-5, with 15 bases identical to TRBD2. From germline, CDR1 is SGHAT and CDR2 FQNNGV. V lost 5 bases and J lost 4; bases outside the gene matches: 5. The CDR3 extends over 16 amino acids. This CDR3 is CASSRTSGRDLETQYF. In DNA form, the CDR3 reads TGTGCCAGCAGCCGGACTAGCGGGAGGGATCTAGAGACCCAGTACTTC.

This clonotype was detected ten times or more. The chain's CDR3 is CAWSPILRNYGYTF. The CDR3, as DNA: TGTGCCTGGAGCCCCATTTTGAGAAACTATGGCTACACCTTC. V usage is TRBV30 and J usage is TRBJ1-2; D not certain. The germline V gene has CDR1 GTSNPN and CDR2 SVGIG (reference sequence). V lost 3 bases to trimming and J lost 2 bases, with 13 bases between them. CDR3 size: 14 residues.

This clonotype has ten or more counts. DNA for the CDR3: TGTGCCAGCAGTTACACGACAGGGTTAGGAGAGACCCAGTACTTC. Amino acids: CASSYTTGLGETQYF. The chain couples TRBV6-5 to TRBJ2-5; 7 bases map to TRBD1. V trimming: 2 bases; J trimming: 4 bases; junction bases outside the gene matches: 7. Per the germline V gene, CDR1 is MNHEY and CDR2 is SVGAGI. The CDR3 is 15 amino acids.

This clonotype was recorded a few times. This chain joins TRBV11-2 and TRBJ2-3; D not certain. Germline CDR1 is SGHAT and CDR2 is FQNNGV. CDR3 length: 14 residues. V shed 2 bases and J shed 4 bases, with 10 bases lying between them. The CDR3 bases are TGTGCCAGCAGCTTAAGTCTAGACGCAGATACGCAGTATTTT. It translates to CASSLSLDADTQYF.

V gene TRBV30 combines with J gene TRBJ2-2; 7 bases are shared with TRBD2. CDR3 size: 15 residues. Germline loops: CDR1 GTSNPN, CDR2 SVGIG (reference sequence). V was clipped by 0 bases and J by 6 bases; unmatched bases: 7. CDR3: CAWSVPSGRAGELFF. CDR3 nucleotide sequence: TGTGCCTGGAGTGTACCTAGCGGACGGGCCGGGGAGCTGTTTTTT.

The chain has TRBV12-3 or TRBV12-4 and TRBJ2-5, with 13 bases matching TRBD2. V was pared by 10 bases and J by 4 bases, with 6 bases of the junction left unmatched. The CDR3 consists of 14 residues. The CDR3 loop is CATRRLAGGETQYF. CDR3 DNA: TGTGCCACCCGACGACTAGCGGGAGGAGAGACCCAGTACTTC.

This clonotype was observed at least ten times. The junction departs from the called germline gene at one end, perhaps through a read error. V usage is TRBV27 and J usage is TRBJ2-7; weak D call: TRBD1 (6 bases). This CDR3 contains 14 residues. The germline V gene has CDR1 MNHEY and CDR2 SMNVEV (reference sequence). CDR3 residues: CASSLRQDGYEQYF. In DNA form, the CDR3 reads TGTGCCAGCAGTCTACGACAGGACGGCTACGAGCAATACTTC.

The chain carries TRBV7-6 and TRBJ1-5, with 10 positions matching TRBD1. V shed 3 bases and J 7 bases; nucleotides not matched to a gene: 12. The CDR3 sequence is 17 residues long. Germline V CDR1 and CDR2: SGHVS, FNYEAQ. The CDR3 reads CASSFRLVGTGEQPQHF. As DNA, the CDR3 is TGTGCCAGCAGCTTCCGTCTGGTTGGGACAGGGGAACAGCCCCAGCATTTT.

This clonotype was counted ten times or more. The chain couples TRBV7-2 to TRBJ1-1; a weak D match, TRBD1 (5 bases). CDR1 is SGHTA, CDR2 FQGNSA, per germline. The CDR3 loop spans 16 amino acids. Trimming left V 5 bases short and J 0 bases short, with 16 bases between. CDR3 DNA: TGTGCCAGCAGCCCAAGTTCAGGGTTGCTGAACACTGAAGCTTTCTTT. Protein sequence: CASSPSSGLLNTEAFF.

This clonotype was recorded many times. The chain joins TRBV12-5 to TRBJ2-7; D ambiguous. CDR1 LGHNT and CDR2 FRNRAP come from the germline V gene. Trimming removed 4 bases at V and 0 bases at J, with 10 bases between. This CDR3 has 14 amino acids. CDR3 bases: TGTGCTAGTGGTTGGAGCGAAAGCTCCTACGAGCAGTACTTC. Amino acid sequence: CASGWSESSYEQYF.

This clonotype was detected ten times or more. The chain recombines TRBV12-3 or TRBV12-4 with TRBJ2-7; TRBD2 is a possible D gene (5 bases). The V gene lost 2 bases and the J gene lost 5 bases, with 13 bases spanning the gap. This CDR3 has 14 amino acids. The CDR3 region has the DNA TGTGCCAGCAGTTTACGTGGGAGAAACCACGAGCAGTACTTC. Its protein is CASSLRGRNHEQYF.